The 8 T cell receptor beta chains presented below share a single source sample, sequenced in a study of human versus mouse CDR3 diversity and MHC coevolution. The table came from immunoSEQ multiplex PCR; TCRdb's copy has only in-frame clones and leaves some out. The table lists 50,000 to 65,000 clones, around 94% of them singletons, with 18% in the top ten. The sample consisted of naive CD4+ T cells from blood. The subset is: CD45RO-negative CD62L-positive naive CD4 T cells. All receptors derive from a person aged 55 to 69 in good health.

This clone appeared once. The rearrangement uses TRBV5-1 and TRBJ2-5; 9 bases map to TRBD2. The trim removed 2 bases at V and 5 bases at J, leaving 4 bases unmatched. Germline CDR1 SGHRS, CDR2 YFSETQ. The length of the CDR3 is 14 residues. The CDR3 here is CASSFAGGPETQYF. The CDR3 DNA follows: TGCGCCAGCAGCTTCGCGGGAGGGCCGGAGACCCAGTACTTC.

V gene TRBV6-5 combines with J gene TRBJ2-5, with 8 positions matching TRBD2. Germline V gene sequence: CDR1 MNHEY, CDR2 SVGAGI. V trimming: 0 bases; J trimming: 5 bases; junction bases outside the gene matches: 2. The CDR3 spans 14 residues. The CDR3 reads CASSYSGGGETQYF. The CDR3 DNA sequence: TGTGCCAGCAGTTACTCCGGCGGGGGGGAGACCCAGTACTTC.

The chain links TRBV4-2 to TRBJ2-1, with 13 bases that match TRBD2. Trimming at V came to 7 bases and at J to 9 bases, leaving 9 bases not matched to a gene. The CDR3 totals 15 residues. The V gene's germline CDR1 is LGHNA and CDR2 YNFKEQ. The CDR3 coding sequence is TGTGCCAGCACCCTACTAGCGGGAGGGCCCCGTGAGCAGTTCTTC. It is translated as CASTLLAGGPREQFF.

This sequence joins TRBV27 and TRBJ1-5, with D possibly matching TRBD1 (6 bases). Germline V gene data show CDR1 as MNHEY and CDR2 as SMNVEV (reference sequence). The CDR3 spans 14 residues. V lost 5 bases to trimming and J lost 2 bases, with 10 bases between them. The CDR3 nucleotides read TGTGCCAGCAGTCTGACAGGTGGCAATCAGCCCCAGCATTTT. This encodes CASSLTGGNQPQHF.

The chain links TRBV29-1 to TRBJ1-1; D not resolved. CDR1 and CDR2 from the germline V gene are SQVTM and ANQGSEA. The germline V and J ends were trimmed by 4 bases and 6 bases, with 15 bases remaining between them. This CDR3 is 13 amino acids long. CDR3 nucleotide sequence: TGCAGCGTTGCACCCCGGTTGGGCCCTGAAGCTTTCTTT. This encodes CSVAPRLGPEAFF.

The chain combines TRBV5-8 with TRBJ1-4; tentative D call: TRBD1 (5 bases). Trimming removed 0 bases at V and 8 bases at J, with 14 bases between. The V gene's germline CDR1 is SGHTS and CDR2 YDEGEE. This CDR3 is 15 amino acids long. The CDR3 DNA reads as TGTGCCAGCAGCTTGGCGGGGGAATCCCACGAAAAACTGTTTTTT. Protein sequence: CASSLAGESHEKLFF.

The V gene is TRBV7-9, the J gene TRBJ2-4, with D possibly matching TRBD1 (5 bases). CDR1 and CDR2 (germline): SEHNR, FQNEAQ (reference sequence). The V and J ends lost 8 bases and 6 bases respectively, with 17 bases between them. This CDR3 is built from 14 residues. The CDR3 is CASGSGFVGNIQYF. Here the CDR3 DNA reads TGTGCCAGCGGTTCAGGGTTCGTTGGAAACATTCAGTACTTC.

The rearrangement joins TRBV7-3 to TRBJ2-7; TRBD2 aligns across 7 bases. CDR1 SGHTA and CDR2 FQGTGA come from the germline V gene. After removal of 5 bases from V and 1 base from J, the junction contained 8 bases not matched to a gene. The CDR3 is made up of 15 amino acids. This chain's CDR3 is CASSATGTTSYEQYF. CDR3 bases: TGTGCCAGCAGCGCGACCGGGACTACTTCCTACGAGCAGTACTTC. Full variable domain (rest looked up from reference TRBV7-3 and TRBJ2-7): GAGVSQTPSNKVTEKGKYVELRCDPISGHTALYWYRQSLGQGPEFLIYFQGTGAADDSGLPNDRFFAVRPEGSVSTLKIQRTERGDSAVYLCASSATGTTSYEQYFGPGTRLTVT.